These T cell receptor beta chains were read from a single sample in a study of cytomegalovirus exposure and HLA in healthy donors. Measured with immunoSEQ multiplex PCR; TCRdb has only the in-frame clones, and not every one. The sample has over 150,000 clones; 85% are singletons. Sequencing was carried out using PBMCs. These receptors originate from a boy aged 2 to 10 in good health and CMV-seronegative. Each CDR3 is given with its conserved first and last residue. The order of the fields is CDR3 length, V gene, J gene, CDR3 protein.

15,TRBV5-4,TRBJ2-1,CASSFLDSRFNEQFF
18,TRBV4-1,TRBJ2-4,CASSHPVGQGKAKNIQYF
14,TRBV9,TRBJ1-5,CASSQGISNQPQHF
16,TRBV9,TRBJ2-7,CASSPGGTSFSYEQYF
18,TRBV5-1,TRBJ2-5,CASSLGGAGHTVGGTQYF
17,TRBV4-1,TRBJ2-3,CASSQVPLAGNTDTQYF
20,TRBV19,TRBJ2-4,CASSINYGTSSTRAKNIQYF
14,TRBV5-1,TRBJ1-2,CASSLVAGVYGYTF
11,TRBV28,TRBJ1-1,CASSLGQGAFF
20,TRBV4-1,TRBJ2-3,CASSQEVTSGRSRRADTQYF
14,TRBV28,TRBJ2-5,CASSLGRVRETQYF
14,TRBV4-2,TRBJ2-3,CASGTSGREGTQYF
17,TRBV28,TRBJ2-7,CASSFEFSGTRSYEQYF
14,TRBV28,TRBJ2-3,CASSSGQGRDTQYF
16,TRBV7-9,TRBJ2-5,CASSSGGQGGRETQYF
15,TRBV5-1,TRBJ2-7,CASSLGQGLFYEQYF
14,TRBV27,TRBJ1-5,CASSLGQGAQPQHF
16,TRBV6-5,TRBJ1-3,CASSLDRGFAGNTIYF
16,TRBV27,TRBJ2-3,CASSLSGPPSTDTQYF
11,TRBV19,TRBJ1-2,CASTANYGYTF
15,TRBV27,TRBJ1-1,CASSSQGVENTEAFF
17,TRBV12-5,TRBJ1-4,CASGSSAQDRGDEKLFF
16,TRBV19,TRBJ1-2,CASSLFWGQGHFFYTF
13,TRBV19,TRBJ1-1,CASSIKRNTEAFF
14,TRBV14,TRBJ2-7,CASSHGGGAREQYF
15,TRBV7-2,TRBJ1-5,CASSLRVGGNQPQHF
11,TRBV20-1,TRBJ2-7,CSARDSYEQYF
13,TRBV4-1,TRBJ2-1,CASSQVTSGREFF
16,TRBV7-9,TRBJ2-2,CASSVDRGANTGELFF
12,TRBV7-9,TRBJ1-2,CASSLTAYGYTF
15,TRBV28,TRBJ2-1,CASSLPTSGYNEQFF
15,TRBV25-1,TRBJ2-1,CASGRTSGRANEQFF
16,TRBV7-9,TRBJ2-1,CASSHPSGGAFNEQFF
16,TRBV5-1,TRBJ1-5,CASSRDGTGGNQPQHF
14,TRBV2,TRBJ1-1,CASSETDLNTEAFF
13,TRBV19,TRBJ2-7,CASRETGNYEQYF
15,TRBV15,TRBJ2-1,CATSRVRGGLDEQFF
16,TRBV23-1,TRBJ1-5,CASSQPNTEPHQPQHF
14,TRBV7-9,TRBJ1-1,CSSSLVLRNTEAFF
15,TRBV6-1,TRBJ2-1,CASSDLAGGNNEQFF
16,TRBV6-5,TRBJ1-1,CASSYRFLGGTAEAFF
16,TRBV19,TRBJ1-5,CASSPPGQGGGQPQHF
14,TRBV6-5,TRBJ1-1,CASSYEGAIGVPFF
15,TRBV6-1,TRBJ2-2,CASSGRTVNTGELFF
16,TRBV9,TRBJ2-3,CASSARTSGRTDTQYF
15,TRBV4-1,TRBJ1-2,CASSPLQGAIYGYTF
19,TRBV2,TRBJ1-1,CASSPGQGLGLYMNTEAFF
17,TRBV2,TRBJ2-2,CASSEGLGTVRVGELFF
17,TRBV11-2,TRBJ2-2,CASSPGLAGAGGGELFF
16,TRBV30,TRBJ2-7,CAWSGTSGRASNEQYF
15,TRBV11-2,TRBJ2-7,CASSLAETAPYEQYF
16,TRBV7-8,TRBJ1-5,CASSLREPHSNQPQHF
16,TRBV14,TRBJ1-4,CASSPIYKRLGGKLFF
13,TRBV18,TRBJ2-5,CASSPGQRETQYF
15,TRBV27,TRBJ2-1,CASSARQKQFNEQFF
15,TRBV2,TRBJ1-2,CASSGPGQGADGYTF
17,TRBV11-3,TRBJ2-6,CASSSGQGGSGANVLTF
13,TRBV10-2,TRBJ1-4,CASTRASNEKLFF
16,TRBV5-5,TRBJ1-1,CASSGRDTTLNTEAFF